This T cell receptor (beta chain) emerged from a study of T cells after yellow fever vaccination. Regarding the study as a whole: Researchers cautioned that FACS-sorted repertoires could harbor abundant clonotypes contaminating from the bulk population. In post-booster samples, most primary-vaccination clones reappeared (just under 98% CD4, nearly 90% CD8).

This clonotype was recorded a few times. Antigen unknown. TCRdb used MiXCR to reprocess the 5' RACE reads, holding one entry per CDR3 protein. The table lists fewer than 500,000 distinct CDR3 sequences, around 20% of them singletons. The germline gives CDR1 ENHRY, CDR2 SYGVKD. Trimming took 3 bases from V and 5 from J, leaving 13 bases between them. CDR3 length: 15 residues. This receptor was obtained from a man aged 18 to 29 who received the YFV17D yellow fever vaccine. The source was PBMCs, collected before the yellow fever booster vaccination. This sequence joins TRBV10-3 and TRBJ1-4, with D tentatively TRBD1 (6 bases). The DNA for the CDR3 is TGTGCCATCAGTGATCCGATGGACAGCAATGAAAAACTGTTTTTT. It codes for CAISDPMDSNEKLFF.